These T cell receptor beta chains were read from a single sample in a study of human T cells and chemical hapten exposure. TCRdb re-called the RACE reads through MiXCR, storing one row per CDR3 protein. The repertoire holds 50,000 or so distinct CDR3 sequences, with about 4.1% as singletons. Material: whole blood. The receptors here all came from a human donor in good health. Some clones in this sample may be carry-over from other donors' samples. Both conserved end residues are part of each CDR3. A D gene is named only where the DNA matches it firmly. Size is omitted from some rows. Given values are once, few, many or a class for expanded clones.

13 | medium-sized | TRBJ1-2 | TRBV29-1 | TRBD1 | CSVGDSVNYGYTF | TGCAGCGTTGGGGACAGCGTTAACTATGGCTACACCTTC
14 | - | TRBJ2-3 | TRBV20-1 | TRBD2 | CSAKRTSGTDTQYF | TGCAGTGCTAAGAGGACTAGCGGCACAGATACGCAGTATTTT
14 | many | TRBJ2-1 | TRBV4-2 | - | CASSPGDSPGEQFF | TGTGCCAGCAGCCCGGGGGACTCGCCAGGTGAGCAGTTCTTC
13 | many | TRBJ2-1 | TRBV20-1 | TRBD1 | CSASGDRDNEQFF | TGCAGTGCTAGCGGTGACAGGGACAATGAGCAGTTCTTC
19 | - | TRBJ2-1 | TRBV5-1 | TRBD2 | CASSLGGLAGHQNYNEQFF | TGCGCCAGCAGCTTAGGGGGACTAGCGGGCCACCAAAACTACAATGAGCAGTTCTTC
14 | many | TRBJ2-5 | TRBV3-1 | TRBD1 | CASRGDRVQETQYF | TGTGCCAGCAGAGGGGACAGGGTCCAAGAGACCCAGTACTTC
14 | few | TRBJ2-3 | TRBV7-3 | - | CASSPPGRVDTQYF | TGTGCCAGCAGCCCCCCGGGGCGAGTTGATACGCAGTATTTT
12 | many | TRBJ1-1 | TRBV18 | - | CASSSSGSEAFF | TGTGCCAGCTCATCAAGCGGCTCTGAAGCTTTCTTT
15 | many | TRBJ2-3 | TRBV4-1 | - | CASSQGGRRADTQYF | TGCGCCAGCAGCCAAGGGGGTAGACGGGCAGATACGCAGTATTTT
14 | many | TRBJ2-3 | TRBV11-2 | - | CASSLGVNTDTQYF | TGTGCCAGCAGCCTCGGTGTAAACACAGATACGCAGTATTTT
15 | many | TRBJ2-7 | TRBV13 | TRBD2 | CASSQTSGAAYEQYF | TGTGCCAGCAGCCAGACTAGCGGGGCAGCCTACGAGCAGTACTTC
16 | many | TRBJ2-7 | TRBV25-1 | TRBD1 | CASSENPGTGEYEQYF | TGTGCCAGCAGTGAGAATCCCGGGACAGGCGAATACGAGCAGTACTTC
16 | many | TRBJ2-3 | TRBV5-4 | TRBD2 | CASSPRLALGTDTQYF | TGTGCCAGCAGCCCTCGACTAGCCTTGGGCACAGATACGCAGTATTTT
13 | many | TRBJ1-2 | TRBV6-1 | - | CASSENINYGYTF | TGTGCCAGCAGTGAAAATATAAACTATGGCTACACCTTC
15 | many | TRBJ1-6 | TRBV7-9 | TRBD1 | CASSLEGARNSPLHF | TGTGCCAGCAGTTTGGAGGGGGCTCGGAATTCACCCCTCCACTTT
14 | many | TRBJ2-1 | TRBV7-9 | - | CASSLASAEYEQFF | TGTGCCAGCAGCTTAGCTTCAGCGGAGTATGAGCAGTTCTTC
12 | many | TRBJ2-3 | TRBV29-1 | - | CSLGDGPDTQYF | TGCAGCCTCGGGGACGGGCCAGATACGCAGTATTTT
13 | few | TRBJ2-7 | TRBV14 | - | CASSPYPVFEQYF | TGTGCCAGCAGCCCGTATCCCGTCTTTGAGCAGTACTTC
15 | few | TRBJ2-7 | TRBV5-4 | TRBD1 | CASSQGGQLPYEQYF | TGTGCCAGCAGCCAAGGGGGACAGCTGCCCTACGAGCAGTACTTC
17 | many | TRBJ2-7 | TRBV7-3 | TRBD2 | CASSDLELTSGRGEQYF | TGTGCCAGCAGTGACCTCGAGTTGACTAGCGGGAGAGGTGAGCAGTACTTC
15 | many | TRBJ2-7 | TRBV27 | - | CASSPDRMISYEQYF | TGTGCCAGCAGTCCGGACAGAATGATCTCCTACGAGCAGTACTTC
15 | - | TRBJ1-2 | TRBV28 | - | CASSGGGANNYGYTF | TGTGCCAGCAGTGGGGGGGGGGCCAACAACTATGGCTACACCTTC
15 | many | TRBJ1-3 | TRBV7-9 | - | CASSLGVSSGNTIYF | TGTGCCAGCAGCTTAGGAGTGAGCTCTGGAAACACCATATATTTT
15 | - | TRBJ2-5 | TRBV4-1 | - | CASSRTPTSPETQYF | TGCGCCAGCAGCCGAACCCCGACTAGTCCAGAGACCCAGTACTTC
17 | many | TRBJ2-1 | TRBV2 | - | CASSEASGRGYSNEQFF | TGTGCCAGCAGTGAAGCGAGTGGCAGGGGATATTCAAATGAGCAGTTCTTC
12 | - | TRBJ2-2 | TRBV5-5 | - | CASFRGIGELFF | TGTGCCAGCTTCCGAGGGATCGGGGAGCTGTTTTTT
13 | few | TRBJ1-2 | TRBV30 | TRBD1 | CAWSSGQGGGYTF | TGTGCCTGGAGTTCGGGACAGGGCGGTGGCTACACCTTC
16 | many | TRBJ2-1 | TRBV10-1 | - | CASSESTSGGYNEQFF | TGCGCCAGCAGTGAGTCAACTAGTGGGGGGTATAATGAGCAGTTCTTC
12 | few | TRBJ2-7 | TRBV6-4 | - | CASSELCYEQYF | TGTGCCAGCAGTGAACTTTGCTACGAGCAGTACTTC
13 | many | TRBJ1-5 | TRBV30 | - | CAWSPGLNQPQHF | TGTGCCTGGAGTCCGGGGCTCAATCAGCCCCAGCATTTT
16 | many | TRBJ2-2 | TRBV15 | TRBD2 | CATSVGLAGGDGELFF | TGTGCCACCAGCGTTGGACTAGCGGGAGGGGACGGGGAGCTGTTTTTT
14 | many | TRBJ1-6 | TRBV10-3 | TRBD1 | CAISGTGIQSPLHF | TGTGCCATCAGTGGGACAGGGATTCAGTCACCCCTCCACTTT
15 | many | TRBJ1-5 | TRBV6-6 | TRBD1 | CASSYSDPPTGLQHF | TGTGCCAGCAGTTACTCGGATCCGCCGACAGGGCTCCAGCATTTT
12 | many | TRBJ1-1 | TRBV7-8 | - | CASSLFGTEAFF | TGTGCCAGCAGCTTATTTGGGACTGAAGCTTTCTTT
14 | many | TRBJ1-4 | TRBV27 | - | CASSSSPGGEKLFF | TGTGCCAGCAGTTCAAGTCCGGGAGGGGAAAAACTGTTTTTT
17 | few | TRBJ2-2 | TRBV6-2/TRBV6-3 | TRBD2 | CASRGLAALGNTGELFF | TGTGCCAGCAGGGGACTAGCGGCCCTAGGGAACACCGGGGAGCTGTTTTTT
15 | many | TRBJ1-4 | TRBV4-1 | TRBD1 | CASSKTGGANEKLFF | TGCGCCAGCAGTAAAACAGGGGGGGCTAATGAAAAACTGTTTTTT
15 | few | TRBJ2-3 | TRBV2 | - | CASSVNSIHTDTQYF | TGTGCCAGCAGTGTTAACAGTATCCACACAGATACGCAGTATTTT
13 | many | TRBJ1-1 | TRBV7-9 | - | CASSLNSLTEAFF | TGTGCCAGCAGCTTAAACAGCCTCACTGAAGCTTTCTTT
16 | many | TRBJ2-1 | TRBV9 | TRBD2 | CASSLSGTSVYNEQFF | TGTGCCAGCAGCTTATCCGGGACTAGCGTTTACAATGAGCAGTTCTTC
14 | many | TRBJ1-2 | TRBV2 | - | CASNRAPGWDGYTF | TGTGCCAGCAACCGAGCACCAGGGTGGGATGGCTACACCTTC